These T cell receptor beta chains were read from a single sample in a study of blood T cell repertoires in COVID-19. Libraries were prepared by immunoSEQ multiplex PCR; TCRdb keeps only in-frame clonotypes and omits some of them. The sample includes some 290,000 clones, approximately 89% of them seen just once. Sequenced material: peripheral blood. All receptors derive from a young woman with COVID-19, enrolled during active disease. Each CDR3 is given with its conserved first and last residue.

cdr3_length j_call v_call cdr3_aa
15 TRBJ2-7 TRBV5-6 CASSQGGGGKYEQYF
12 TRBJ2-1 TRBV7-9 CASSYSYNEQFF
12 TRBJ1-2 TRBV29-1 CSVVVGDYGYTF
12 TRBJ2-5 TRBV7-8 CASSKPRETQYF
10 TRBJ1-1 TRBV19 CAVGGFAAFF
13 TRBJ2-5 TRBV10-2 CASSGDRAETQYF
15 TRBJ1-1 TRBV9 CASIPYGHLDTEAFF
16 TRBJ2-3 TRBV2 CASTPSGGTFTDTQYF
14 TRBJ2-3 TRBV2 CARRGLAGGDTQYF
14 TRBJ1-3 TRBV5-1 CASSPDRDGNTIYF
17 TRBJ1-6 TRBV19 CASSIDRPSSYNSPLHF
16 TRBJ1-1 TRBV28 CASNAPPGIVNTEAFF
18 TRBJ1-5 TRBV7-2 CASSPRRGNGISNQPQHF
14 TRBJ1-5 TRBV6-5 CASSYRAGRQPQHF
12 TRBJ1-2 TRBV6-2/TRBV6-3 CASSHRGAGYTF
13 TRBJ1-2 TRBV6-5 CASSLTEAGGYTF
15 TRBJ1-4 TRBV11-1 CASSVRGWTNEKLFF
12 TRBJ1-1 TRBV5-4 CASSLVDSEAFF
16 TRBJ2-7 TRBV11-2 CASSPGRGQGSYEQYF
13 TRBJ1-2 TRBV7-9 CASSFQENYGYTF
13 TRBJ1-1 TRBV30 CAWSMALNTEAFF
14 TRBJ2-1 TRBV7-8 CASRDGGSYNEQFF
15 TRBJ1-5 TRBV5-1 CASSPVGGSNQPQHF
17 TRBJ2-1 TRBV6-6 CASSHWTSGGEYNEQFF
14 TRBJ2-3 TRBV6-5 CASRRPGEGSAQYF
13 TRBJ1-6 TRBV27 CATKQGNNSPLHF
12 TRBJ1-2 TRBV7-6 CASSFQGHGYTF
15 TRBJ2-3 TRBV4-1 CASSAGQGPTDTQYF
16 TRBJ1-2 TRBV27 CASSLAGTGWSYGYTF